This T cell receptor beta chain emerged from a study of T cell repertoires in cytomegalovirus infection. In the study overall: Researchers turned to recently identified HLA-C-restricted CMV epitopes as well as well-studied HLA-B-restricted ones.

TCRdb processed the reads anew with MiXCR; each CDR3 protein has one entry. Of about 890,000 distinct CDR3 sequences in the sample, around 31% were seen once. Trimming stripped 10 bases from V and 6 bases from J, with 14 bases between. The length of the CDR3 is 12 residues. From germline, CDR1 is WSHSY and CDR2 SAAADI. This clonotype was recorded a few times. Its antigen is unidentified. V usage is TRBV10-2 and J usage is TRBJ2-3; D gene uncertain. The sample here was cultured CD8+ T cells from PBMCs, taken from culture after CMV antigen stimulation. The TCR comes from a human donor in good health (CMV status not recorded). Some clones in this sample may be carry-over from other donors' samples. The CDR3 here is CATTTKADTQYF. The CDR3 nucleotides are TGCGCCACTACGACCAAAGCGGATACGCAGTATTTT.